The 2 T cell receptor beta chains given below trace back to one sample, sequenced in a study of cytomegalovirus exposure and HLA in healthy donors. Primers: 60 Vbeta forward and 13 Jbeta reverse. Generated by immunoSEQ multiplex PCR, the TCRdb table keeps only in-frame clones and is missing some. This table holds about 140,000 clones, roughly 80% found once. Sequencing used PBMCs. The receptors shown here come from a man aged 40-50 years in good health and CMV-seropositive.

The chain uses TRBV2 and TRBJ1-4; D gene ambiguous. The ends were cut back, 8 bases at V and 10 bases at J, with 14 bases in the middle. The CDR3 consists of 12 residues. The germline CDR1 and CDR2 sequences are SNHLY and FYNNEI. The CDR3 coding sequence is TGTGCCAGCGCAGGTACGGGAGGAAAACTGTTTTTT. Encoded protein: CASAGTGGKLFF.

This clone was seen only a few times. This chain joins TRBV5-1 and TRBJ2-2; D is perhaps TRBD2 (5 bases). V was pared by 0 bases and J by 6 bases, with 21 bases between. The CDR3 contains 18 residues. CDR1 and CDR2 from the germline V gene are SGHRS and YFSETQ. The CDR3 protein is CASSLAGNNHGPPGELFF. CDR3 bases: TGCGCCAGCAGCTTGGCCGGGAACAACCATGGACCGCCCGGGGAGCTGTTTTTT.